This record looks at one TCR beta chain sequence and its context. The germline gene is not matched at one end of the junction; a read error may be the cause. The CDR3 spans 14 residues. CDR1 and CDR2 from the germline V gene are MNHNY and SVGAGI (reference sequence). These data originate in a study of control samples from healthy donors and cancer patients. Sequenced by immunoSEQ multiplex PCR; TCRdb stores in-frame clones only, minus some. The sample consists of about 44,000 clones, 65% to 80% of them appearing once. Sequenced material: formalin-fixed, paraffin-embedded tissue. The TCR was taken from a male donor with melanoma. V and J are TRBV6-6 and TRBJ2-7; the D is unclear. The DNA for the CDR3 is TGTGTCAGCAGGAACCAGTCCCCCCCCTACGAGCAGTACTTC. This gives the protein CVSRNQSPPYEQYF.